A single sample is the source of the 18 T cell receptor beta chains below, sequenced in a study of T cell repertoires in ileal Crohn's disease. The time point: proximal margin of the surgical specimen (macroscopically non-inflamed). The assay was immunoSEQ multiplex PCR, and TCRdb's table has in-frame clones only and misses some. The sample has several thousand clones, around 86% seen once. The specimen was ileal tissue. The receptor set was obtained from an adult with Crohn's disease.

A single count supports this clone. This sequence joins TRBV7-9 and TRBJ2-1, with D uncertain. The CDR3 has 15 residues. Per the germline V gene, CDR1 is SEHNR and CDR2 is FQNEAQ (reference sequence). V gave up 1 base and J gave up 2 bases, with 9 bases separating them. The CDR3 spells CASSLVLKTYNEQFF. The CDR3 DNA is TGTGCCAGCAGCTTAGTACTTAAGACCTACAATGAGCAGTTCTTC. The full variable domain, with the rest looked up from reference TRBV7-9 and TRBJ2-1, is DTGVSQNPRHKITKRGQNVTFRCDPISEHNRLYWYRQTLGQGPEFLTYFQNEAQLEKSRLLSDRFSAERPKGSFSTLEIQRTEQGDSAMYLCASSLVLKTYNEQFFGPGTRLTVL.

The rearrangement joins TRBV7-2 to TRBJ2-2; tentatively, D is TRBD2 (5 bases). Trimming stripped 0 bases from V and 1 base from J, with 6 bases between. Germline V gene sequence: CDR1 SGHTA, CDR2 FQGNSA. The CDR3 has 15 amino acids. CDR3 sequence: CASSLAGVNTGELFF. CDR3 DNA: TGTGCCAGCAGCTTAGCGGGAGTGAACACCGGGGAGCTGTTTTTT.

This chain uses TRBV30 with TRBJ1-3, with TRBD1 matching 12 bases. Germline V gene sequence: CDR1 GTSNPN, CDR2 SVGIG (reference sequence). The ends lost 4 bases at V and 8 bases at J; junction bases unmatched: 9. This CDR3 is 15 amino acids long. CDR3 in amino acids: CAWMRGQGASDTIYF. The CDR3 bases are TGTGCCTGGATGAGGGGACAGGGGGCGTCGGACACCATATATTTT.

The gene calls are TRBV27 and TRBJ2-2, with 7 bases lining up with TRBD2. The trim removed 0 bases at V and 6 bases at J, leaving 10 bases unmatched. The CDR3 is 17 amino acids. The germline V gene has CDR1 MNHEY and CDR2 SMNVEV (reference sequence). For the CDR3, the DNA is TGTGCCAGCAGTTTATCGAGGGATAGGCGGGAGCCCGGGGAGCTGTTTTTT. Its protein is CASSLSRDRREPGELFF.

The chain has TRBV5-1 and TRBJ1-4; 10 bases agree with TRBD1. The V gene end was trimmed by 5 bases and the J gene end by 5 bases; junction bases not matched to a gene: 9. There are 16 residues in the CDR3. Germline CDR1 is SGHRS and CDR2 is YFSETQ. The CDR3 is CASSMGRTGGNEKLFF. CDR3 sequence (DNA): TGCGCCAGCAGTATGGGCCGGACAGGGGGGAATGAAAAACTGTTTTTT.

This clone was seen only once. The CDR3 sequence: CASSPIRGLAGDEQFF. CDR3 bases: TGTGCCAGCAGTCCTATCCGGGGACTAGCGGGAGATGAGCAGTTCTTC. V gene TRBV7-9 combines with J gene TRBJ2-1, with TRBD2 matching 14 bases. The V gene end was trimmed by 6 bases and the J gene end by 8 bases; junction bases not matched to a gene: 9. This CDR3 spans 16 amino acids. CDR1 and CDR2 from the germline V gene are SEHNR and FQNEAQ (reference sequence).

The chain uses TRBV4-2 and TRBJ1-1, with 10 positions matching TRBD1. Unmatched junction bases numbered 5, after V lost 5 bases and J lost 5 bases. The V gene's germline CDR1 is LGHNA and CDR2 YNFKEQ. The length of the CDR3 is 14 residues. The chain's CDR3 is CASSSRQGATEAFF. The CDR3 DNA reads as TGTGCCAGCAGCTCCCGACAGGGGGCGACTGAAGCTTTCTTT.

V gene TRBV28 combines with J gene TRBJ1-4; D remains unclear. Germline V gives CDR1 MDHEN, CDR2 SYDVKM. Trimming pared 3 bases from V and 4 bases from J, leaving 9 bases between. This CDR3 spans 14 amino acids. The CDR3 coding sequence is TGTGCCAGCAGTTTGGTCGGATTTAATGAAAAACTGTTTTTT. Amino acids: CASSLVGFNEKLFF.

The chain combines TRBV6-5 with TRBJ2-7; D may be TRBD2 (5 bases). V was shortened by 0 bases and J by 0 bases, with 12 bases between the two germline ends. This CDR3 region has 16 residues. Germline-derived CDR1 and CDR2 are MNHEY and SVGAGI. This chain's CDR3 is CASSYSKSGFSYEQYF. DNA for the CDR3: TGTGCCAGCAGTTACTCGAAGAGCGGTTTCTCCTACGAGCAGTACTTC.

V usage is TRBV6-5 and J usage is TRBJ1-2; TRBD1 might be the D (5 bases). Trimming cost V 0 bases and J 4 bases, with 9 bases left between them. Germline V gene lookup returns CDR1 MNHEY and CDR2 SVGAGI. The CDR3 contains 14 residues. The CDR3 reads CASSYSRQSYGYTF. The CDR3 coding sequence is TGTGCCAGCAGTTACTCGCGACAGAGCTATGGCTACACCTTC.

This clone came up once. The chain has TRBV12-5 and TRBJ2-7; D unresolved. V lost 3 bases and J lost 3, with 9 bases in between. Germline V CDR1 and CDR2: LGHNT, FRNRAP. This CDR3 spans 13 amino acids. CDR3 amino acids: CASGLGQYYEQYF. As DNA, the CDR3 is TGTGCTAGTGGTTTAGGCCAGTACTACGAGCAGTACTTC.

The chain carries TRBV9 and TRBJ2-1; no reliable D call. The CDR3 extends over 13 amino acids. Trimming took 4 bases from V and 2 from J, leaving 7 bases between them. Germline V gene lookup returns CDR1 SGDLS and CDR2 YYNGEE. The CDR3 DNA reads as TGTGCCAGCAGCATTCTAGCCTACAATGAGCAGTTCTTC. Its protein product is CASSILAYNEQFF.

The chain combines TRBV5-1 with TRBJ1-1; weak D call: TRBD1 (6 bases). The CDR3 sequence is 14 residues long. The ends were cut back, 0 bases at V and 4 bases at J, with 10 bases in the middle. Germline V gene sequence: CDR1 SGHRS, CDR2 YFSETQ. The CDR3 reads CASSLAGAGTEAFF. Here the CDR3 DNA reads TGCGCCAGCAGCTTGGCAGGGGCGGGCACTGAAGCTTTCTTT.

This clone was observed once. This chain joins TRBV11-3 and TRBJ2-2; unclear D gene. Trimming removed 2 bases from V and 1 base from J, with 8 bases in between. Germline V lookup: CDR1 SGHNT, CDR2 YENEEA. This CDR3 has 15 residues. The CDR3 here is CASSLTRQNTGELFF. The CDR3 DNA follows: TGTGCCAGCAGCTTAACGAGACAGAACACCGGGGAGCTGTTTTTT.

The chain employs TRBV10-3 and TRBJ2-7; TRBD2 matches at 12 bases. This CDR3 comprises 14 residues. Germline assignment: CDR1 ENHRY and CDR2 SYGVKD. Trimming took 6 bases from V and 7 from J; bases not matched to a gene: 7. CDR3 loop: CAIRTGLAGPEQYF. The CDR3 DNA reads as TGTGCCATCAGGACGGGACTAGCGGGCCCGGAGCAGTACTTC.

This clone was observed a single time. V and J are TRBV5-4 and TRBJ2-3, with 8 bases that match TRBD2. The CDR3 is 16 amino acids. Per germline, CDR1 SGHNT and CDR2 YYREEE (reference sequence). V gave up 4 bases and J gave up 2 bases; unmatched junction bases: 9. The CDR3 DNA is TGTGCCAGCAGCCCAAGAGTGCGGGGGGCCACAGATACGCAGTATTTT. Its protein is CASSPRVRGATDTQYF.

This clone is a singleton in its sample. The rearrangement joins TRBV19 to TRBJ1-2; 7 bases are a match to TRBD1. Germline lookup yields CDR1 LNHDA and CDR2 SQIVND (reference sequence). The CDR3 sequence is 15 residues long. Trimming at V came to 5 bases and at J to 2 bases, leaving 8 bases not matched to a gene. CDR3 in amino acids: CASSGAKGANYGYTF. CDR3 nucleotide sequence: TGTGCCAGTAGTGGAGCGAAGGGGGCGAACTATGGCTACACCTTC.

The chain links TRBV6-1 to TRBJ1-1, with TRBD1 matching 11 bases. This CDR3 spans 15 amino acids. CDR1 MNHNS and CDR2 SASEGT come from the germline V gene. The trim removed 5 bases at V and 2 bases at J, leaving 4 bases unmatched. The CDR3 DNA reads as TGTGCCAGCAGTCGGACAGGGGGCGGAAACACTGAAGCTTTCTTT. Translating it yields CASSRTGGGNTEAFF.